Listed below are T cell receptor beta chains from one sample, sequenced in a study of cytomegalovirus exposure and HLA in healthy donors. The data were produced by immunoSEQ multiplex PCR, yet TCRdb's version contains in-frame clones alone and is incomplete. The sample gives about 130,000 clones, 75% to 85% of which show up once; 1% is in the top ten. Sequenced material: PBMCs. The receptor set was obtained from a middle-aged man in good health and CMV-seronegative. Both conserved end residues are part of each CDR3. Clone size is shown for a subset of rows, as once, few, many or a class of expanded clone.

j_gene,abundance,v_gene,CDR3aa
TRBJ1-5,.,TRBV30,CAWKGQGDFGSNQPQHF
TRBJ2-1,.,TRBV7-9,CASTKWEWHEQFF
TRBJ1-4,.,TRBV28,CASSEGGAGEKLFF
TRBJ2-3,.,TRBV7-7,CASSLGLAADTQYF
TRBJ2-1,.,TRBV5-1,CASSLEAGSYNEQFF
TRBJ2-3,.,TRBV27,CASSLRQAFTDTQYF
TRBJ2-1,.,TRBV28,CASALGGLYNEQFF
TRBJ2-7,.,TRBV28,CASSLLGQGASYEQYF
TRBJ2-5,few,TRBV4-1,CASGGGLGETQYF
TRBJ1-4,once,TRBV15,CATSSLRGRWDEKLFF
TRBJ2-7,few,TRBV2,CASSPDRATYEQYF
TRBJ2-7,.,TRBV2,CASSGSLGVEQYF
TRBJ1-2,.,TRBV7-9,CASSSSAGGRDYGYTF
TRBJ1-1,.,TRBV7-9,CASSLVRYEGTEAFF
TRBJ2-1,.,TRBV5-1,CASSRGTYNEQFF
TRBJ2-2,.,TRBV4-1,CASSHQGFGTGELFF
TRBJ2-3,.,TRBV29-1,CSVTGGRGTDTQYF
TRBJ2-5,.,TRBV7-2,CASSERRASETQYF
TRBJ1-1,.,TRBV27,CASSTGTGTEAFF
TRBJ2-1,.,TRBV7-6,CASSLNRARNEQFF
TRBJ2-7,.,TRBV6-1,CASSESAQPRAYEQYF
TRBJ1-4,.,TRBV18,CASAALGDEKLFF
TRBJ2-2,.,TRBV18,CASSPPQVEAGELFF
TRBJ2-7,.,TRBV7-2,CASSLAGAGGSYEQYF
TRBJ1-2,.,TRBV18,CASSPDRGLGYGYTF
TRBJ2-2,.,TRBV25-1,CASLGLANTGELFF
TRBJ2-5,once,TRBV5-4,CASSPQEVGETQYF
TRBJ1-1,.,TRBV7-8,CASSLSEWNTEAFF
TRBJ2-3,.,TRBV18,CASSPAARWADTQYF
TRBJ2-5,.,TRBV9,CASSVEGSGSRKTQYF
TRBJ1-2,.,TRBV27,CASSLRQGGYGYTF
TRBJ1-5,.,TRBV4-2,CASSQDTGQPQHF
TRBJ1-2,.,TRBV5-6,CASSLASGQGGYGYTF
TRBJ2-2,.,TRBV14,CASSRDLNTGELFF
TRBJ2-3,.,TRBV10-3,CAISVGGESDTQYF
TRBJ1-1,.,TRBV2,CASGQGGTEAFF
TRBJ2-2,.,TRBV5-1,CASSWGLAGVGELFF
TRBJ1-1,.,TRBV5-1,CASSQYAGTDTEAFF
TRBJ2-1,few,TRBV2,CASRTGTALPNYNEQFF
TRBJ1-2,.,TRBV5-1,CASSLGRTNYGYTF
TRBJ1-4,few,TRBV28,CASSQGGNEKLFF
TRBJ2-1,.,TRBV5-1,CASELRAGGGNEQFF
TRBJ2-7,.,TRBV28,CASSIGATSSYEQYF